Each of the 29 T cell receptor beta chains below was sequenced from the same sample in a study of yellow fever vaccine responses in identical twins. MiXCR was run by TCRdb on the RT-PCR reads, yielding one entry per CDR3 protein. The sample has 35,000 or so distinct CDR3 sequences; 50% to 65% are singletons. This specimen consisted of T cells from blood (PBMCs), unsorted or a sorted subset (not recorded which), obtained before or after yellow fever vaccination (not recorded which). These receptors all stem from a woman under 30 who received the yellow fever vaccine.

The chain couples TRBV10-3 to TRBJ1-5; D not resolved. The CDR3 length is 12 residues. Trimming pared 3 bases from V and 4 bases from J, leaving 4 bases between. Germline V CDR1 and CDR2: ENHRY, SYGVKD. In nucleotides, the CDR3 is TGTGCCATCAGTGACAGGAATCAGCCCCAGCATTTT. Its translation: CAISDRNQPQHF.

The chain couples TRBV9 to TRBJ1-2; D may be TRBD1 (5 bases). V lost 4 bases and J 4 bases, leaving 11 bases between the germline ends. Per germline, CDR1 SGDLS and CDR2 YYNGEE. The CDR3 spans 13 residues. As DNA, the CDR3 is TGTGCCAGCAGCTCCCGGGACGGCTATGGCTACACCTTC. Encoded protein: CASSSRDGYGYTF.

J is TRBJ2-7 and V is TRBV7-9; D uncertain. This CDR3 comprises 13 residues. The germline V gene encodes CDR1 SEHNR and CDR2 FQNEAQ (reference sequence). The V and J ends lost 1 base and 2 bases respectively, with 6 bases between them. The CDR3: CASSLDSAYEQYF. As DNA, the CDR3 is TGTGCCAGCAGCTTAGACAGTGCCTACGAGCAGTACTTC.

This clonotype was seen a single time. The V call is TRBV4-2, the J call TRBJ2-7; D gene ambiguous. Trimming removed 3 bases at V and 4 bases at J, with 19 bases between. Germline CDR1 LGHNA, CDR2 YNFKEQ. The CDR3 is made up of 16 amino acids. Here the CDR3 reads CASSHPPAPRRYEQYF. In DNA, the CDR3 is TGTGCCAGCAGCCACCCGCCGGCGCCACGCCGGTACGAGCAGTACTTC.

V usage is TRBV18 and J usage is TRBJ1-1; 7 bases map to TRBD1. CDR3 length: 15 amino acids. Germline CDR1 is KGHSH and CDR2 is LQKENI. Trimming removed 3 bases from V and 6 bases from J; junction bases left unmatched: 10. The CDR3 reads CASSPFQGDGSEAFF. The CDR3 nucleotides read TGTGCCAGCTCACCCTTCCAGGGGGATGGGTCTGAAGCTTTCTTT.

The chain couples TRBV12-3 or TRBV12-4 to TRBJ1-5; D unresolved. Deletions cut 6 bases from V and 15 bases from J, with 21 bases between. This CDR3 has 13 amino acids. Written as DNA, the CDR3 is TGTGCCAGCAGCAATGATATCGGGCCTGTAGGGCATTTT. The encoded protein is CASSNDIGPVGHF.

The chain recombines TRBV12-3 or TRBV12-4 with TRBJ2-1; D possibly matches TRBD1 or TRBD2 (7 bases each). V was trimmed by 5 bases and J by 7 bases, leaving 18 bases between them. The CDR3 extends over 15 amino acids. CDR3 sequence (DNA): TGTGCCAGCAGTCCGACAGGGCTAGCGGCTAATGAGCAGTTCTTC. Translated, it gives CASSPTGLAANEQFF.

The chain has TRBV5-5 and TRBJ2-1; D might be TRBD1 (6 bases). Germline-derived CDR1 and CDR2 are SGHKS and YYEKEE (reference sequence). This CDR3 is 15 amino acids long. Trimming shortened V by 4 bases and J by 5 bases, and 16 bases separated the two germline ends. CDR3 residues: CASSQWTALNNEQFF. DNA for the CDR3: TGTGCCAGCAGCCAATGGACAGCACTCAACAATGAGCAGTTCTTC.

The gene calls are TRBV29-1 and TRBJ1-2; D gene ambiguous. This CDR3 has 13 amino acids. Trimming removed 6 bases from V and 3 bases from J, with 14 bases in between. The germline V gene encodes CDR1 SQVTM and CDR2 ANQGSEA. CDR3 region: CSVGGADYYGYTF. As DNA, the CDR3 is TGCAGCGTCGGTGGAGCAGATTACTATGGCTACACCTTC.

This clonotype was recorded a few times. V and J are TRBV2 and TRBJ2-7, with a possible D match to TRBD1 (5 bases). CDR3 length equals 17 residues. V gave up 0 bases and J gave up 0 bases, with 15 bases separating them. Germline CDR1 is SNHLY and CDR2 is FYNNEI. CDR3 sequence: CASSEARTSLLSYEQYV. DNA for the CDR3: TGTGCCAGCAGTGAAGCGCGGACATCCCTTCTCTCCTACGAGCAGTACGTC.

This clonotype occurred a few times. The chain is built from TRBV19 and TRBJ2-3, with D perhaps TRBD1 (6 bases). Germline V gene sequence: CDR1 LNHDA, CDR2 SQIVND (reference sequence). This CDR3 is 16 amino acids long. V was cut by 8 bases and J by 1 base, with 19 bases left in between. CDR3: CASSPNRERGTDTQYF. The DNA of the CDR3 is TGTGCCAGTTCCCCAAACAGGGAACGGGGCACAGATACGCAGTATTTT.

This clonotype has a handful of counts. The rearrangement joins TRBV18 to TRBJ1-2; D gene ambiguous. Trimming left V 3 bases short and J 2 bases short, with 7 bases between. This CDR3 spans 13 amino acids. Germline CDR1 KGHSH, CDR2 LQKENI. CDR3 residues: CASSPAENYGYTF. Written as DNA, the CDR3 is TGTGCCAGCTCACCGGCAGAAAACTATGGCTACACCTTC.

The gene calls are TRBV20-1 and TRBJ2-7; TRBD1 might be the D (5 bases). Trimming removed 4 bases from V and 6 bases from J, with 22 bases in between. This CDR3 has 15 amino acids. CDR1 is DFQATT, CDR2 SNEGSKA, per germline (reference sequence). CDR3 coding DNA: TGCAGTGCTAAACCCCGACAGCCCATACGAGGCGAGCAGTACTTC. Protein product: CSAKPRQPIRGEQYF.

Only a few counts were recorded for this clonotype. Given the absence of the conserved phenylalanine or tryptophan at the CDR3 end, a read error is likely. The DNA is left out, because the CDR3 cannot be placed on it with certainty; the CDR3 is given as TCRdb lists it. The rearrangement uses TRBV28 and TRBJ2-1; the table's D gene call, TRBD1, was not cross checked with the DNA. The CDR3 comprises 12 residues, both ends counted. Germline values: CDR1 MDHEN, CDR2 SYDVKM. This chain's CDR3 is CASSLGRTGVSL.

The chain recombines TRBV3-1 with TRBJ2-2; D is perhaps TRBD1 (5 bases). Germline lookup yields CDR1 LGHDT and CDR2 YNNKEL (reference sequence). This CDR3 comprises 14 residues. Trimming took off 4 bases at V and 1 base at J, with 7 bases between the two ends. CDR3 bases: TGTGCCAGCAGCCCTCAGGGGAACACCGGGGAGCTGTTTTTT. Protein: CASSPQGNTGELFF. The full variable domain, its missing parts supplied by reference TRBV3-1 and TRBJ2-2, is DTAVSQTPKYLVTQMGNDKSIKCEQNLGHDTMYWYKQDSKKFLKIMFSYNNKELIINETVPNRFSPKSPDKAHLNLHINSLELGDSAVYFCASSPQGNTGELFFGEGSRLTVL.

The DNA for the CDR3 is TGTGCCAGCTCACTAGACCGGACGGTACCCTACGAGCAGTACTTC. It codes for CASSLDRTVPYEQYF. The V gene is TRBV18, the J gene TRBJ2-7; D is uncertain. CDR3 length: 15 amino acids. The germline V and J ends were trimmed by 4 bases and 2 bases, with 15 bases remaining between them. Germline V lookup: CDR1 KGHSH, CDR2 LQKENI.

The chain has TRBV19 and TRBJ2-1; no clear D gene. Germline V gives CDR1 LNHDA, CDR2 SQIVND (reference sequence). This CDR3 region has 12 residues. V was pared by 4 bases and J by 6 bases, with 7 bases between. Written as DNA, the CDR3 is TGTGCCAGTAGTACGCTAGGCAATGAGCAGTTCTTC. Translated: CASSTLGNEQFF.

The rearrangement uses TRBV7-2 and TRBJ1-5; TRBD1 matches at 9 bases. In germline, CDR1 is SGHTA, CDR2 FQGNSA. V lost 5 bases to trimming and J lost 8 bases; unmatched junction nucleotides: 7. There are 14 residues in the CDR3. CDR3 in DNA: TGTGCCAGCAGCCCCGGGACAGGGAATAAGCCCCAGCATTTT. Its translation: CASSPGTGNKPQHF.

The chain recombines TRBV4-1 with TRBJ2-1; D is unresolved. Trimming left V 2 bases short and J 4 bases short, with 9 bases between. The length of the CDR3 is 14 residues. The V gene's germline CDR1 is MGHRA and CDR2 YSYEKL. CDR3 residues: CASSQSGPYNEQFF. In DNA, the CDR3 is TGCGCCAGCAGCCAATCTGGACCGTACAATGAGCAGTTCTTC.

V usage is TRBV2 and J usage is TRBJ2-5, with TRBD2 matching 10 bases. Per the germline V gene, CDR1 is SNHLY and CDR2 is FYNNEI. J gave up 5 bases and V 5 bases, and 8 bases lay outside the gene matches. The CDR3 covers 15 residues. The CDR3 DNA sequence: TGTGCCAGCAGTATAAGCGGGGGGGCTGGCGAGACCCAGTACTTC. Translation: CASSISGGAGETQYF.

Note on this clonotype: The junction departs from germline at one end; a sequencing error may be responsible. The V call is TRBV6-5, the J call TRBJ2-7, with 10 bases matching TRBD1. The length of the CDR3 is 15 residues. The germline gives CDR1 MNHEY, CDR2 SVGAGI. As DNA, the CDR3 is TGTGCCAGAAGTTTCGGACAGGGGGGCGTCTACGAGCAGTACTTC. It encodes CARSFGQGGVYEQYF.

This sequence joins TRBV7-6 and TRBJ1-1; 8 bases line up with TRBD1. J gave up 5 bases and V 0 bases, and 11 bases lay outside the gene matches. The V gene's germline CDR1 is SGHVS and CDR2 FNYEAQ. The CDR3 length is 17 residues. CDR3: CASSLADRVGERTEAFF. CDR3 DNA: TGTGCCAGCAGCTTAGCGGACAGGGTAGGGGAGAGGACTGAAGCTTTCTTT.

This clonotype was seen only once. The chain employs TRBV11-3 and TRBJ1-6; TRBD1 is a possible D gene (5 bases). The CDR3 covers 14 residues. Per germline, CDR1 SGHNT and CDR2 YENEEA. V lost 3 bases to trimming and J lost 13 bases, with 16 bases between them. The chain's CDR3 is CASSFPGPKAPLHF. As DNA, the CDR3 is TGTGCCAGCAGCTTCCCGGGACCGAAAGCTCCCCTCCACTTT.

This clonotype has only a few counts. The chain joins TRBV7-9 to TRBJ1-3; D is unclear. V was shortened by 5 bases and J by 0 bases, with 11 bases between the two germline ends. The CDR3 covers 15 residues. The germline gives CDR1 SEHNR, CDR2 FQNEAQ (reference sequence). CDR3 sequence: CASSLHSSSGNTIYF. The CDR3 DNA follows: TGTGCCAGCAGCCTACACTCGAGCTCTGGAAACACCATATATTTT.

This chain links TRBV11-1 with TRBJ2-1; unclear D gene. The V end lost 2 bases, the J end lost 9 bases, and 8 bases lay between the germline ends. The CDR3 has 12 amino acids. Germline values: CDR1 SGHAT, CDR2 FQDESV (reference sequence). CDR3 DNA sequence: TGTGCCAGCAGCTTAAGTATGGGTGAGCAGTTCTTC. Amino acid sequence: CASSLSMGEQFF.

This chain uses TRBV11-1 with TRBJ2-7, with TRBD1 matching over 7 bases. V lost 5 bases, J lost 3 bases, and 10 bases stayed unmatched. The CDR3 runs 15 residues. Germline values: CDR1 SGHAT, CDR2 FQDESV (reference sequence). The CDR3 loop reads CASSVGQSLLYEQYV. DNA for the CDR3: TGTGCCAGCAGCGTGGGACAGTCTCTTCTCTACGAGCAGTACGTC.

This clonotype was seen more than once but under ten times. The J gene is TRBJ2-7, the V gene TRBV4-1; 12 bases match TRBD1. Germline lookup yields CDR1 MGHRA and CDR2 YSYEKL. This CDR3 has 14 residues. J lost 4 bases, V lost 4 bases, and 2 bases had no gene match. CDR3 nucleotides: TGCGCCAGCAGCCCGGGACAGGGGGCGTACGAGCAGTACGTC. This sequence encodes CASSPGQGAYEQYV.

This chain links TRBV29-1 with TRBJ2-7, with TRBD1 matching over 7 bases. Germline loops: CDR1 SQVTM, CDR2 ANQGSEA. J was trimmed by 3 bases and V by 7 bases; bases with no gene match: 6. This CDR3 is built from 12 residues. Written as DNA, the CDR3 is TGCAGCGGTGGACAGGCGGGCTACGAGCAGTACTTC. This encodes CSGGQAGYEQYF.

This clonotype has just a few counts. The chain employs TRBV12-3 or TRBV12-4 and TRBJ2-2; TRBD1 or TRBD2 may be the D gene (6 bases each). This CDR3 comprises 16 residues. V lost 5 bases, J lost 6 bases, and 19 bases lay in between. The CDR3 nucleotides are TGTGCCAGCAGTCCTAGGGGGGTGGGTGGCGCCGGGGAGCTGTTTTTT. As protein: CASSPRGVGGAGELFF.